These 9 T cell receptor beta chains originate from one sample sequenced in a study of T cells in Graves' hyperthyroidism and ophthalmopathy. Amplified regions were TCR beta CDR3 sequences from RNA transcripts. The HTBI primer set served for first-round RT-PCR of the TCR CDR3. TCRdb re-derived calls from the multiplex PCR reads in MiXCR, one entry per CDR3 protein. The sample contains some 380,000 distinct CDR3 sequences, roughly 13% of which appear only once. Sequenced sample: blood. The source is a man younger than 40 with Graves' hyperthyroidism that later progressed to Graves' ophthalmopathy.

This clonotype was counted between two and nine times. The chain combines TRBV5-1 with TRBJ1-3, with D uncertain. The CDR3 loop spans 14 amino acids. Germline V gene lookup returns CDR1 SGHRS and CDR2 YFSETQ. V lost 4 bases, J lost 0 bases, and 8 bases lay in between. In nucleotides, the CDR3 is TGCGCCAGCAGCCGAGACATCTCTGGAAACACCATATATTTT. This sequence encodes CASSRDISGNTIYF.

The rearrangement joins TRBV11-2 to TRBJ2-5, with D maybe TRBD2 (6 bases). Looked up from germline, CDR1 is SGHAT and CDR2 is FQNNGV. The CDR3 is made up of 12 amino acids. V was clipped by 4 bases and J by 14 bases, with 17 bases between them. The CDR3 loop is CASSSMGRGLYF. In DNA form, the CDR3 reads TGTGCCAGCAGCTCGATGGGACGGGGGTTATACTTC.

To note about this clonotype: Given a much more abundant clone one base away, this may be a read error. The CDR3 does not close with the conserved phenylalanine or tryptophan, likely indicating a read error. This chain links TRBV20-1 with TRBJ2-2, with a possible D match to TRBD2 (5 bases). Deletions cut 6 bases from V and 4 bases from J, with 15 bases between. This CDR3 has 14 amino acids. CDR1 DFQATT and CDR2 SNEGSKA come from the germline V gene (reference sequence). CDR3 amino acids: CSAPGRPITGELFI. The CDR3 coding sequence is TGCAGTGCGCCGGGAAGACCTATCACCGGGGAGCTGTTTATT.

This chain links TRBV6-1 with TRBJ2-3; D is uncertain. CDR1 and CDR2 from the germline V gene are MNHNS and SASEGT. Trimming took off 5 bases at V and 0 bases at J, with 9 bases between the two ends. This CDR3 region has 14 residues. As DNA, the CDR3 is TGTGCCAGCAGTTTTCAGCTCAGCACAGATACGCAGTATTTT. This gives the protein CASSFQLSTDTQYF.

Here the CDR3 reads CASRRLRDRAYEQYF. Here the CDR3 DNA reads TGTGCCAGCAGGAGACTCCGGGACAGGGCTTACGAGCAGTACTTC. V usage is TRBV2 and J usage is TRBJ2-7, with 9 bases aligning to TRBD1. The trim removed 6 bases at V and 4 bases at J, leaving 10 bases unmatched. The CDR3 runs 15 residues. The V gene's germline CDR1 is SNHLY and CDR2 FYNNEI.

This clonotype was detected ten times or more. The chain links TRBV5-1 to TRBJ2-7, with TRBD1 identical over 7 bases. The CDR3 has 15 amino acids. J gave up 0 bases and V 2 bases, and 5 bases lay outside the gene matches. The germline gives CDR1 SGHRS, CDR2 YFSETQ. As DNA, the CDR3 is TGCGCCAGCAGCTTTGGAGACAGGGTCTCCTACGAGCAGTACTTC. Translating it yields CASSFGDRVSYEQYF.

The chain carries TRBV18 and TRBJ1-5, with 9 bases identical to TRBD1. V dropped 1 base and J dropped 6; count of bases not matched to a gene: 13. The CDR3 has 18 amino acids. Germline CDR1 reads KGHSH; CDR2 reads LQKENI. The CDR3 loop is CASSPRALQNRGRQPQHF. CDR3 in DNA: TGTGCCAGCTCACCACGTGCCTTACAGAACAGGGGGCGTCAGCCCCAGCATTTT.

This clonotype was found many times. This chain connects TRBV6-1 to TRBJ1-5; D perhaps matches TRBD1 (5 bases). The CDR3 has 14 amino acids. Trimming took off 11 bases at V and 3 bases at J, with 17 bases between the two ends. Germline V gene sequence: CDR1 MNHNS, CDR2 SASEGT. CDR3: CAGRRGGTNQPQHF. The CDR3 coding sequence is TGTGCCGGCCGTCGCGGGGGAACCAATCAGCCCCAGCATTTT.

This clonotype has a handful of counts. The CDR3, as DNA: TGCAGCGTTGTCGGGGCGCCGGTCTACGAGCAGTACTTC. Encoded protein: CSVVGAPVYEQYF. V usage is TRBV29-1 and J usage is TRBJ2-7; D possibly uses TRBD1 or TRBD2 (5 bases each). The V gene's germline CDR1 is SQVTM and CDR2 ANQGSEA. Between the trimmed V and J ends, which lost 4 bases and 3 bases, there was a span of 13 bases. The CDR3 is 13 residues long.